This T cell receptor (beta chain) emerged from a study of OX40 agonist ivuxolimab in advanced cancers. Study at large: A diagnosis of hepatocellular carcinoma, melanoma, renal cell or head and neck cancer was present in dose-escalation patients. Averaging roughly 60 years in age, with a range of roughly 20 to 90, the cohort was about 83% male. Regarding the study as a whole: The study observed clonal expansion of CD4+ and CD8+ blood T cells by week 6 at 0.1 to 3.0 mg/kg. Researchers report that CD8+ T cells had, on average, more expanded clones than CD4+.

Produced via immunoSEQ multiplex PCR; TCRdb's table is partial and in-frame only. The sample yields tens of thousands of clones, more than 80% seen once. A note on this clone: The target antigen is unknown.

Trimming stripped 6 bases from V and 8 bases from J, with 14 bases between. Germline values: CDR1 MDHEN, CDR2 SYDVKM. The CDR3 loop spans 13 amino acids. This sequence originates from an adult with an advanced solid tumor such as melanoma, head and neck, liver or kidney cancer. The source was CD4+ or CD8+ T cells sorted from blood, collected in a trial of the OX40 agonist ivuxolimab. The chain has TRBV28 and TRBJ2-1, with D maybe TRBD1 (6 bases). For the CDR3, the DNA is TGTGCCAGCAGACAGGGTGGCGAGCATGAGCAGTTCTTC. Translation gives CASRQGGEHEQFF.